The 18 T cell receptor beta chains in this list originate from one sample, sequenced in a study of blood T cells in healthy people across ages (dated by TCRdb to about 2015). Library preparation employed 5' RACE. The reads were generated on an Illumina HiSeq 2500. A second PCR of roughly 7 to 11 cycles was performed with a sample-barcoded 5' primer and a J-beta primer mix. The raw public reads went through TCRdb reprocessing: fastp at Q25, MiXCR clone calling, in-frame beta chains kept. For every CDR3 protein sequence, its rows merge into one entry that carries the most common genes and DNA. Recorded for this sample are 650,000 to 950,000 distinct CDR3 sequences; approximately 44% of them occurred a single time. Of the sample, around 21% falls within the top ten clones. The specimen was blood. The receptors were gathered from a man in his fifties or sixties in good health.

The chain recombines TRBV7-2 with TRBJ2-3; D not resolved. CDR3 length: 14 amino acids. Per the germline V gene, CDR1 is SGHTA and CDR2 is FQGNSA. Deletions cut 5 bases from V and 8 bases from J, with 17 bases between. The CDR3 nucleotides read TGTGCCAGCAGCGTGGCACCACTACATGGTACGCAGTATTTT. Translated, it gives CASSVAPLHGTQYF. The full variable domain, its missing parts supplied by reference TRBV7-2 and TRBJ2-3, is GAGVSQSPSNKVTEKGKDVELRCDPISGHTALYWYRQSLGQGLEFLIYFQGNSAPDKSGLPSDRFSAERTGGSVSTLTIQRTQQEDSAVYLCASSVAPLHGTQYFGPGTRLTVL.

This clonotype showed up just a few times. The chain couples TRBV11-3 to TRBJ2-2; D may be TRBD2 (6 bases). V gave up 0 bases and J gave up 0 bases, with 14 bases separating them. CDR1 and CDR2 from the germline V gene are SGHNT and YENEEA. This CDR3 region has 18 residues. The CDR3 DNA reads TGTGCCAGCAGCTTAGACGCTGTCGGGGGAACGAACACCGGGGAGCTGTTTTTT. Protein product: CASSLDAVGGTNTGELFF.

The J gene is TRBJ2-5, the V gene TRBV5-6, with D tentatively TRBD1 (6 bases). CDR1 is SGHDT and CDR2 is YYEEEE in the germline V gene. The CDR3 consists of 14 residues. Trimming cost V 4 bases and J 4 bases, with 14 bases left between them. The CDR3 DNA reads as TGTGCCAGCAGCCCTACAGGGATGGGAGAGACCCAGTACTTC. Translation gives CASSPTGMGETQYF.

This chain uses TRBV11-2 with TRBJ1-2; tentative D call: TRBD1 (6 bases). This CDR3 has 13 residues. Germline V gene data show CDR1 as SGHAT and CDR2 as FQNNGV. Trimming cost V 2 bases and J 11 bases, with 15 bases left between them. CDR3 amino acids: CASSLSRQAGYTF. CDR3 bases: TGTGCCAGCAGCTTAAGCAGACAGGCCGGATACACCTTC.

This clonotype has a handful of counts. The chain uses TRBV20-1 and TRBJ1-4; TRBD1 might be the D (5 bases). V was cut by 5 bases and J by 3 bases, with 16 bases left in between. This CDR3 is 15 amino acids long. Germline CDR1 DFQATT, CDR2 SNEGSKA (reference sequence). The CDR3 protein is CSALQPSGSNEKLFF. The DNA of the CDR3 is TGCAGTGCTCTTCAGCCCTCAGGGTCTAATGAAAAACTGTTTTTT.

This clonotype was counted a few times. The chain recombines TRBV11-2 with TRBJ2-1, with 8 bases matching TRBD2. This CDR3 is built from 21 residues. In germline, CDR1 is SGHAT, CDR2 FQNNGV. J lost 0 bases, V lost 3 bases, and 19 bases had no gene match. The CDR3, as DNA: TGTGCCAGCAGCTTGTTGGCTTATTTTCGGGGGGGGCGGAGCTCCTACAATGAGCAGTTCTTC. Protein: CASSLLAYFRGGRSSYNEQFF.

A note on this clonotype: One base away lies a much larger clone, so this may be a sequencing read error. The genes are TRBV18 and TRBJ2-3; 10 nucleotides align to TRBD1. CDR3 size: 16 residues. Per the germline V gene, CDR1 is KGHSH and CDR2 is LQKENI. For the CDR3, the DNA is TGTGTCAGCTCACAAGGACAGGGGGGGACGACAGATACGCAGTATTTT. Protein sequence: CVSSQGQGGTTDTQYF.

V usage is TRBV10-3 and J usage is TRBJ1-2; tentative D call: TRBD1 (6 bases). Germline CDR1 and CDR2: ENHRY and SYGVKD. This CDR3 has 16 residues. V was clipped by 0 bases and J by 8 bases, with 19 bases between them. CDR3 coding DNA: TGTGCCATCAGTGAGTCGGTTCTGGGGGCGGCTGAAGGCTACACCTTC. It encodes CAISESVLGAAEGYTF.

The sample holds a few counts of this clonotype. The rearrangement uses TRBV3-1 and TRBJ2-3; 8 positions match TRBD2. The CDR3 covers 15 residues. The V gene's germline CDR1 is LGHDT and CDR2 YNNKEL (reference sequence). V lost 4 bases and J lost 5; bases outside the gene matches: 8. The CDR3 reads CASSLTSGSVDTQYF. For the CDR3, the DNA is TGTGCCAGCAGCCTTACTAGCGGATCTGTAGATACGCAGTATTTT.

This chain links TRBV6-2 or TRBV6-3 with TRBJ1-5, with TRBD1 as a possible D gene (5 bases). Germline CDR1 reads MNHEY; CDR2 reads SVGEGT. V was clipped by 5 bases and J by 4 bases, with 15 bases between them. The CDR3 has 15 residues. The CDR3 protein is CASSHWGRTNQPQHF. CDR3 DNA: TGTGCCAGCAGTCATTGGGGACGGACGAATCAGCCCCAGCATTTT.

The V call is TRBV29-1, the J call TRBJ2-4; the D is unclear. The germline CDR1 and CDR2 sequences are SQVTM and ANQGSEA. V lost 0 bases to trimming and J lost 4 bases, with 13 bases between them. CDR3 size: 15 residues. CDR3 in DNA: TGCAGCGTTGAAGATTTTGTAGCCGCAAAAAACATTCAGTACTTC. The encoded protein is CSVEDFVAAKNIQYF.

The V and J genes are TRBV28 and TRBJ1-2; tentatively, D is TRBD1 (5 bases). Germline CDR1 and CDR2: MDHEN and SYDVKM. The CDR3 runs 14 residues. The V end was cut by 3 bases, the J end by 3 bases, with 11 bases between. CDR3 loop: CASSLPGLDYGYTF. CDR3 DNA: TGTGCCAGCAGTTTGCCAGGGCTTGACTATGGCTACACCTTC.

This clonotype was seen only a few times. The V call is TRBV27, the J call TRBJ2-7; 7 bases map to TRBD2. The CDR3 runs 14 residues. Trimming took 5 bases from V and 3 from J; bases not matched to a gene: 7. Germline V gene data show CDR1 as MNHEY and CDR2 as SMNVEV (reference sequence). The CDR3 is CASSPKRGDYEQYF. CDR3 nucleotides: TGTGCCAGCAGTCCCAAGCGGGGTGACTACGAGCAGTACTTC.

This sequence joins TRBV7-2 and TRBJ1-2; no clear D. Trimming pared 5 bases from V and 0 bases from J, leaving 10 bases between. The length of the CDR3 is 14 residues. Per the germline V gene, CDR1 is SGHTA and CDR2 is FQGNSA. The CDR3 protein is CASSPGPANYGYTF. CDR3 nucleotides: TGTGCCAGCAGCCCCGGACCTGCTAACTATGGCTACACCTTC.

This clonotype was counted only a few times. This chain connects TRBV12-3 or TRBV12-4 to TRBJ2-3; TRBD2 aligns across 11 bases. This CDR3 has 18 amino acids. With V trimmed by 5 bases and J by 2 bases, 12 bases remained unmatched. In DNA, the CDR3 is TGTGCCAGCAGTACTCCCCTGGGGACTAGCGGCCCCACAGATACGCAGTATTTT. Its protein is CASSTPLGTSGPTDTQYF.

This clonotype was recorded a few times. The V call is TRBV7-9, the J call TRBJ1-1; D remains ambiguous. CDR3 length: 15 residues. V dropped 1 base and J dropped 0 bases, with 9 bases sitting between them. CDR1 is SEHNR, CDR2 FQNEAQ, per germline (reference sequence). CDR3 coding DNA: TGTGCCAGCAGCTTAGTGGGCCTACTGAACACTGAAGCTTTCTTT. Translated: CASSLVGLLNTEAFF.

This clonotype was seen a handful of times. CDR3 in amino acids: CASSLELNSGANVLTF. For the CDR3, the DNA is TGCGCCAGCAGCTTGGAGTTGAATTCTGGGGCCAACGTCCTGACTTTC. The V and J genes are TRBV5-1 and TRBJ2-6, with D uncertain. This CDR3 has 16 residues. Trimming pared 0 bases from V and 1 base from J, leaving 8 bases between. Germline V lookup: CDR1 SGHRS, CDR2 YFSETQ. Together with reference TRBV5-1 and TRBJ2-6, the CDR3 gives the full variable domain: KAGVTQTPRYLIKTRGQQVTLSCSPISGHRSVSWYQQTPGQGLQFLFEYFSETQRNKGNFPGRFSGRQFSNSRSEMNVSTLELGDSALYLCASSLELNSGANVLTFGAGSRLTVL.

The sample holds a few counts of this clonotype. This chain links TRBV2 with TRBJ2-1, with TRBD1 matching over 8 bases. After removal of 4 bases from V and 3 bases from J, the junction contained 5 bases not matched to a gene. The CDR3 extends over 15 amino acids. CDR1 and CDR2 (germline): SNHLY, FYNNEI. The DNA for the CDR3 is TGTGCCAGCAGTGCGGGACAGGAGATCTACAATGAGCAGTTCTTC. As protein: CASSAGQEIYNEQFF.